The entry below describes one TCR beta chain. The target antigen is unknown. Other DNA sequences in the sample encode the same CDR3. The assay was run at deep level. Splitting of each subset's genomic DNA was done evenly across several immunoSEQ plates. Repertoires were generated with immunoSEQ multiplex PCR, while TCRdb's copy carries only in-frame clones and drops some. In the table there are around 2.3 million clones, roughly 95% of which are singletons. Trimming pared 1 base from V and 5 bases from J, leaving 9 bases between. CDR1 and CDR2 (germline): SEHNR, FQNEAQ (reference sequence). The CDR3 sequence is 13 residues long. The sample comes from a study of shared clonotypes between healthy human individuals. Study-wide points: Sampling involved blood alone; tissue repertoires likely differ. The generation probabilities recorded for non-shared clonotypes fell below those of clonotypes shared by all four donors.

Sequencing was done on a sample of naive CD4+ T cells sorted from blood. The subset denotes: CD45RA+ positively selected. This sequence joins TRBV7-9 and TRBJ2-7, with a weak D call TRBD2 (6 bases). The receptor was isolated from a man aged 18 to 30 in good health. The CDR3 DNA sequence: TGTGCCAGCAGCTTAGACGGGGGACACGAGCAGTACTTC. It is translated as CASSLDGGHEQYF.